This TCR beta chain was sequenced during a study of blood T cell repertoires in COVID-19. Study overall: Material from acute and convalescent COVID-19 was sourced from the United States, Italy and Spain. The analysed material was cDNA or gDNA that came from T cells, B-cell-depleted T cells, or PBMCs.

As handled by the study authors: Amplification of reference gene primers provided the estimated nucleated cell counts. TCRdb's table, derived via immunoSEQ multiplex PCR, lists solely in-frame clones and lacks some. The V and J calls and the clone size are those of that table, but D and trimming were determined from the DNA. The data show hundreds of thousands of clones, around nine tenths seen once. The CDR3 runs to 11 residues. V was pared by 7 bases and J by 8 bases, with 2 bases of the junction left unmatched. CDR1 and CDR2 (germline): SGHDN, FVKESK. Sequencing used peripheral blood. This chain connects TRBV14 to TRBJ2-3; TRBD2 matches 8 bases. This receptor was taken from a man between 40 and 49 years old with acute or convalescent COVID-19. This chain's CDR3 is CASTLAGTQYF. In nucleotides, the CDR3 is TGTGCCAGCACCCTAGCGGGTACGCAGTATTTT.